The clone carrying this TCR beta chain was recorded only once. These data come from a study of blood T cell repertoires in COVID-19. The overall study: Spain, Italy and the United States supplied samples that represented acute and convalescent COVID-19.

In germline, CDR1 is LNHDA, CDR2 SQIVND (reference sequence). This CDR3 is 17 amino acids long. V shed 2 bases, J shed 0 bases, and the junction held 8 bases outside the gene matches. This table comes from immunoSEQ multiplex PCR, and its TCRdb copy is limited to in-frame clones, with some not included. The sample lists about 290,000 clones; 89% were seen once. The material sequenced was PBMCs or T cells enriched from blood (not recorded which). J is TRBJ2-5 and V is TRBV19; 8 nucleotides line up with TRBD2. The source is a woman aged 40 to 49 who had recovered from COVID-19. In DNA form, the CDR3 reads TGTGCCAGTAGTATAATCCCCCGGACTAGCTACCAAGAGACCCAGTACTTC. It yields the protein CASSIIPRTSYQETQYF.